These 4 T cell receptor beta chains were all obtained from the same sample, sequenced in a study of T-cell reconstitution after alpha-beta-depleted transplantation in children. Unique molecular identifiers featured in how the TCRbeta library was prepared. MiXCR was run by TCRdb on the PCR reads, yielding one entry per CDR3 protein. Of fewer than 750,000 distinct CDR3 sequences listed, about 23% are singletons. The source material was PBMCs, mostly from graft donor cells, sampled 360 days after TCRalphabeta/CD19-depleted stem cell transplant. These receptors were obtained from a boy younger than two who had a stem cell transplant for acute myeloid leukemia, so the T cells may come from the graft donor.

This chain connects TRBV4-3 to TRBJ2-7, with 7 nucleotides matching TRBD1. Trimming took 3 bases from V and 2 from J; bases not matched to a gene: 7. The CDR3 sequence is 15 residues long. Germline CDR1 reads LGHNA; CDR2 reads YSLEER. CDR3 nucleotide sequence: TGCGCCAGCAGCCAGAGACAGGGAGAAACCTACGAGCAGTACTTC. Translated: CASSQRQGETYEQYF.

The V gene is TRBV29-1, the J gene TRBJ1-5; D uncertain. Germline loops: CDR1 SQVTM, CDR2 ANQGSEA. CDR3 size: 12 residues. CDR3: CTPCYSNQPQHF. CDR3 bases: TGCACCCCGTGCTATAGCAATCAGCCCCAGCATTTT.

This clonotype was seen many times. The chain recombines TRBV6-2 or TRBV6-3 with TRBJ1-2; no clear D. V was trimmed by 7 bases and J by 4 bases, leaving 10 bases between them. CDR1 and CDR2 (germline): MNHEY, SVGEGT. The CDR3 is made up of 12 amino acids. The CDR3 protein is CASIGPPYGYTF. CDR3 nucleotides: TGTGCCAGCATTGGACCCCCCTATGGCTACACCTTC.

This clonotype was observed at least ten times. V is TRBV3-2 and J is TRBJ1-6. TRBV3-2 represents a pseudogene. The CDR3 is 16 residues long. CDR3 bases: TGTGCCAGCAGCCAAGTCCTTAAAGACGTGGCTTCACCCCTCCACTTT. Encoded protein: CASSQVLKDVASPLHF.